The 31 T cell receptor beta chains given below trace back to one sample, sequenced in a study of blood T cell repertoires in COVID-19. Sequenced by immunoSEQ multiplex PCR; TCRdb stores in-frame clones only, minus some. Of 180,000 or so clones listed, 85% to 90% are singletons. Sequenced: peripheral blood. These receptors originate from a man younger than 30 with acute or convalescent COVID-19.

The chain links TRBV3-1 (or the pseudogene TRBV3-2) to TRBJ2-2; 8 bases agree with TRBD2. Germline CDR1 is LGHDT and CDR2 is YNNKEL (reference sequence). This CDR3 is built from 15 residues. The V segment lost 4 bases and the J segment 6 bases; nucleotides outside the gene matches: 7. CDR3 DNA: TGTGCCAGCAGCCCGCCCCGGGGGGGGTCCGGGGAGCTGTTTTTT. Protein sequence: CASSPPRGGSGELFF.

The J gene is TRBJ2-6, the V gene TRBV7-3; TRBD1 agrees at 7 bases. CDR3 length: 16 amino acids. The germline gives CDR1 SGHTA, CDR2 FQGTGA. V shed 5 bases and J 4 bases; nucleotides not matched to a gene: 8. CDR3 loop: CASSEGTARGANVLTF. The CDR3 nucleotides read TGTGCCAGCAGCGAGGGGACAGCGAGGGGGGCCAACGTCCTGACTTTC.

The CDR3 spells CASSYHPGQNTEAFF. The CDR3 DNA reads TGTGCCAGCAGTTACCACCCAGGGCAGAACACTGAAGCTTTCTTT. J is TRBJ1-1 and V is TRBV6-2 or TRBV6-3, with D tentatively TRBD1 (5 bases). Between the trimmed V and J ends, which lost 2 bases and 1 base, there was a span of 11 bases. The germline gives CDR1 MNHEY, CDR2 SVGEGT. The CDR3 is 15 residues long.

A single count supports this clone. The V and J genes are TRBV29-1 and TRBJ2-1; 7 bases are a match to TRBD1. V lost 5 bases and J lost 5; bases outside the gene matches: 9. The CDR3 loop spans 14 amino acids. Looked up from germline, CDR1 is SQVTM and CDR2 is ANQGSEA. The chain's CDR3 is CSVWDLQGHNEQFF. DNA for the CDR3: TGCAGCGTTTGGGACCTACAGGGGCACAATGAGCAGTTCTTC.

The rearrangement uses TRBV4-1 and TRBJ2-2, with TRBD1 as a possible D gene (6 bases). V lost 3 bases to trimming and J lost 5 bases, with 10 bases between them. CDR1 is MGHRA, CDR2 YSYEKL, per germline. This CDR3 is built from 14 residues. In DNA form, the CDR3 reads TGCGCCAGCAGCCAGTACAGGGAGACCGGGGAGCTGTTTTTT. It specifies CASSQYRETGELFF.

The CDR3 is CASRAGTRDYGYTF. CDR3 nucleotide sequence: TGTGCCAGCAGGGCCGGGACAAGGGACTATGGCTACACCTTC. The rearrangement links TRBV2 to TRBJ1-2, with a possible D match to TRBD1 (6 bases). The CDR3 runs 14 residues. V dropped 6 bases and J dropped 3 bases, with 14 bases sitting between them. Germline values: CDR1 SNHLY, CDR2 FYNNEI.

V usage is TRBV18 and J usage is TRBJ2-1, with TRBD2 matching over 11 bases. The CDR3 covers 16 residues. Germline loops: CDR1 KGHSH, CDR2 LQKENI. Germline trimming cut 3 bases from V and 7 bases from J; bases unmatched to any gene: 8. The CDR3 reads CASSPDSGGAGNEQFF. The DNA of the CDR3 is TGTGCCAGCTCACCGGATAGCGGGGGGGCAGGGAATGAGCAGTTCTTC.

The chain is built from TRBV11-2 and TRBJ2-2; 8 nucleotides agree with TRBD1. Germline V gene sequence: CDR1 SGHAT, CDR2 FQNNGV. J gave up 6 bases and V 4 bases, and 4 bases lay outside the gene matches. The CDR3 totals 14 residues. The DNA of the CDR3 is TGTGCCAGCAGCTCAGGGGGCGGGGCCGGGGAGCTGTTTTTT. This encodes CASSSGGGAGELFF.

The V call is TRBV6-5, the J call TRBJ1-2; 7 bases match TRBD1. The CDR3 sequence is 14 residues long. In germline, CDR1 is MNHEY, CDR2 SVGAGI. V shed 0 bases, J shed 8 bases, and the junction held 6 bases outside the gene matches. CDR3 DNA: TGTGCCAGCAGTTACTCAGGGGGCGTGGAAGGCTACACCTTC. Protein product: CASSYSGGVEGYTF.

The gene calls are TRBV5-1 and TRBJ1-1; possible D gene TRBD1, 5 bases. This CDR3 comprises 17 residues. V was pared by 3 bases and J by 1 base, with 19 bases between. Germline V gene sequence: CDR1 SGHRS, CDR2 YFSETQ. The CDR3 region is CASSYNSPGPGNTEAFF. CDR3 bases: TGCGCCAGCAGCTACAACAGCCCAGGGCCGGGGAACACTGAAGCTTTCTTT.

The CDR3, as DNA: TGTGCCAGCAGCCCGGGACAGCCGAACACCGGGGAGCTGTTTTTT. Its protein product is CASSPGQPNTGELFF. The V and J genes are TRBV7-9 and TRBJ2-2; 7 nucleotides agree with TRBD1. CDR1 SEHNR and CDR2 FQNEAQ come from the germline V gene (reference sequence). The CDR3 spans 15 residues. V lost 5 bases, J lost 0 bases, and 3 bases stayed unmatched.

This clone was detected once. V and J are TRBV29-1 and TRBJ2-2; 10 bases map to TRBD2. V was clipped by 6 bases and J by 13 bases; unmatched bases: 8. The CDR3 covers 12 residues. Germline lookup yields CDR1 SQVTM and CDR2 ANQGSEA. CDR3 residues: CSVLAGFWWLFF. The CDR3 region has the DNA TGCAGCGTACTAGCGGGATTTTGGTGGCTGTTTTTT.

The DNA for the CDR3 is TGTGCCAGCAGTGAAGAGGGGGGGCGGAGGGAAGATACGCAGTATTTT. Amino acid sequence: CASSEEGGRREDTQYF. The chain uses TRBV2 and TRBJ2-3, with a tentative D call TRBD2 (7 bases). This CDR3 comprises 16 residues. Trimming cost V 1 base and J 5 bases, with 16 bases left between them. Germline V gene data show CDR1 as SNHLY and CDR2 as FYNNEI.

This chain connects TRBV3-1 (or the pseudogene TRBV3-2) to TRBJ1-1, with 10 bases that match TRBD1. Germline assignment: CDR1 LGHDT and CDR2 YNNKEL (reference sequence). Trimming cost V 5 bases and J 6 bases; bases outside gene matches: 6. The CDR3 consists of 14 residues. CDR3 in DNA: TGTGCCAGCAGCATCCGGGACAGGGGCCCTGAAGCTTTCTTT. This codes for CASSIRDRGPEAFF.

The J gene is TRBJ2-3, the V gene TRBV4-1; D is undetermined. V was shortened by 3 bases and J by 1 base, with 14 bases between the two germline ends. Looked up from germline, CDR1 is MGHRA and CDR2 is YSYEKL. The CDR3 sequence is 16 residues long. The CDR3 DNA follows: TGCGCCAGCAGCCAGGCTAGGTCGGGTGGCACAGATACGCAGTATTTT. Translating it yields CASSQARSGGTDTQYF.

The genes are TRBV6-5 and TRBJ1-1; 9 positions agree with TRBD1. CDR3 length: 15 amino acids. The junction had 9 bases not matched to a gene; V was cut back by 2 bases and J by 8 bases. CDR1 is MNHEY, CDR2 SVGAGI, per germline. The CDR3 reads CASSYRGTGRDEAFF. The CDR3 DNA follows: TGTGCCAGCAGTTACCGAGGGACAGGGAGGGACGAAGCTTTCTTT.

This sequence joins TRBV19 and TRBJ1-1, with 9 bases aligning to TRBD1. The V gene end was trimmed by 10 bases and the J gene end by 5 bases; junction bases not matched to a gene: 5. The CDR3 sequence is 12 residues long. Germline lookup yields CDR1 LNHDA and CDR2 SQIVND (reference sequence). The CDR3 is CATGQGRTEAFF. The CDR3 DNA reads as TGTGCCACCGGACAGGGGAGGACTGAAGCTTTCTTT. Full variable domain (rest looked up from reference TRBV19 and TRBJ1-1): DGGITQSPKYLFRKEGQNVTLSCEQNLNHDAMYWYRQDPGQGLRLIYYSQIVNDFQKGDIAEGYSVSREKKESFPLTVTSAQKNPTAFYLCATGQGRTEAFFGQGTRLTVV.

The chain carries TRBV6-5 and TRBJ1-5, with D unclear. The germline CDR1 and CDR2 sequences are MNHEY and SVGAGI. This CDR3 has 13 residues. Between the trimmed V and J ends, which lost 5 bases and 7 bases, there was a span of 12 bases. The CDR3 DNA follows: TGTGCCAGCAGTCGTTCCGGGGAACAGCCCCAGCATTTT. Protein sequence: CASSRSGEQPQHF.

V gene TRBV7-9 combines with J gene TRBJ1-1, with a weak D call TRBD1 (6 bases). Germline-derived CDR1 and CDR2 are SEHNR and FQNEAQ (reference sequence). V lost 2 bases and J lost 5, with 12 bases in between. This CDR3 is built from 14 residues. CDR3 amino acids: CASSLRGEGTEAFF. The CDR3 DNA is TGTGCCAGCAGCTTAAGGGGGGAGGGGACTGAAGCTTTCTTT.

This clone was detected once. The chain is built from TRBV5-1 and TRBJ2-1; TRBD2 agrees at 10 bases. The CDR3 length is 15 residues. Germline CDR1 SGHRS, CDR2 YFSETQ. V dropped 4 bases and J dropped 4; count of bases not matched to a gene: 5. The CDR3: CASSPAGGQYNEQFF. The CDR3 DNA reads TGCGCCAGCAGCCCAGCGGGGGGGCAATACAATGAGCAGTTCTTC.

The chain is built from TRBV7-7 and TRBJ2-3; the match to TRBD1 covers 7 bases. CDR1 is SSHAT, CDR2 FNYEAQ, per germline (reference sequence). With 2 bases clipped from V and 2 bases from J, the junction kept 4 bases outside the gene matches. The CDR3 has 15 amino acids. The DNA for the CDR3 is TGTGCCAGCAGCTTAACAGGGGCGAACACAGATACGCAGTATTTT. As protein: CASSLTGANTDTQYF.

The CDR3: CASSYSHGQETQYF. The CDR3 coding sequence is TGTGCCAGCAGTTACTCGCACGGGCAAGAGACCCAGTACTTC. This sequence joins TRBV6-5 and TRBJ2-5; D is unclear. This CDR3 has 14 amino acids. V was clipped by 0 bases and J by 2 bases, with 7 bases between them. The germline V gene encodes CDR1 MNHEY and CDR2 SVGAGI.

This clone has a single count. The rearrangement links TRBV10-1 to TRBJ1-3; D is unclear. V dropped 0 bases and J dropped 4 bases, with 4 bases sitting between them. Germline CDR1 WNHNN, CDR2 SYGVQD (reference sequence). This CDR3 comprises 13 residues. CDR3: CASSESAGNTIYF. The CDR3 coding sequence is TGCGCCAGCAGTGAGTCAGCCGGAAACACCATATATTTT.

This clone was found once. The genes are TRBV19 and TRBJ1-1, with no clear D. Germline V gene lookup returns CDR1 LNHDA and CDR2 SQIVND (reference sequence). Trimming removed 4 bases at V and 2 bases at J, with 8 bases between. CDR3 length: 13 amino acids. The CDR3 sequence is CASSKQLNTEAFF. The CDR3, as DNA: TGTGCCAGTAGTAAACAGTTAAACACTGAAGCTTTCTTT.

The CDR3 reads CASMGQERFSGELFF. DNA of the CDR3: TGTGCCAGCATGGGGCAGGAACGATTCAGCGGGGAGCTGTTTTTT. V gene TRBV28 combines with J gene TRBJ2-2; TRBD1 is a possible D gene (5 bases). With 7 bases removed from V and 7 bases from J, the gap between germline ends came to 19 bases. This CDR3 contains 15 residues. Germline V gene lookup returns CDR1 MDHEN and CDR2 SYDVKM. Combining the CDR3 with reference TRBV28 and TRBJ2-2 gives the whole variable domain DVKVTQSSRYLVKRTGEKVFLECVQDMDHENMFWYRQDPGLGLRLIYFSYDVKMKEKGDIPEGYSVSREKKERFSLILESASTNQTSMYLCASMGQERFSGELFFGEGSRLTVL.

In its sample, this clone was seen many times. The chain joins TRBV4-2 to TRBJ1-5, with a weak D call TRBD1 (6 bases). The ends were cut back, 2 bases at V and 2 bases at J, with 16 bases in the middle. The CDR3 length is 17 residues. Germline V gene sequence: CDR1 LGHNA, CDR2 YNFKEQ. The CDR3 is CASSQRYRDGGNQPQHF. For the CDR3, the DNA is TGTGCCAGCAGCCAAAGATACAGGGACGGTGGCAATCAGCCCCAGCATTTT.

The chain carries TRBV11-2 and TRBJ2-3, with a tentative D call TRBD2 (5 bases). The germline CDR1 and CDR2 sequences are SGHAT and FQNNGV. The V end lost 7 bases, the J end lost 4 bases, and 12 bases lay between the germline ends. CDR3 size: 13 residues. CDR3 nucleotide sequence: TGTGCCAGCACCGGGGATCCACCAGATACGCAGTATTTT. Translation: CASTGDPPDTQYF.

In its sample, this clone was seen a few times. Other DNA sequences in the sample encode the same CDR3. This chain uses TRBV18 with TRBJ1-5, with 7 bases fitting TRBD1. Germline CDR1 is KGHSH and CDR2 is LQKENI. The CDR3 totals 14 residues. Trimming at V came to 6 bases and at J to 1 base, leaving 3 bases not matched to a gene. The CDR3 DNA sequence: TGTGCCAGCTCCCTGGGACAGAGCAATCAGCCCCAGCATTTT. Residues: CASSLGQSNQPQHF.

The rearrangement links TRBV18 to TRBJ1-6, with a possible D match to TRBD1 (5 bases). The CDR3 is 15 amino acids. In germline, CDR1 is KGHSH, CDR2 LQKENI. Trimming shortened V by 2 bases and J by 10 bases, and 15 bases separated the two germline ends. In DNA form, the CDR3 reads TGTGCCAGCTCACCAGGGGCAGGGCTAGAATCACCCCTCCACTTT. This codes for CASSPGAGLESPLHF.

The gene calls are TRBV5-1 and TRBJ1-1, with D perhaps TRBD1 (6 bases). The ends were cut back, 4 bases at V and 4 bases at J, with 11 bases in the middle. The CDR3 is 13 residues long. Germline values: CDR1 SGHRS, CDR2 YFSETQ. DNA of the CDR3: TGCGCCAGCAGCCCAGACAGGCCCACTGAAGCTTTCTTT. Translating it yields CASSPDRPTEAFF.

V is TRBV7-8 and J is TRBJ2-1, with 16 bases matching TRBD2. The CDR3 extends over 17 amino acids. Germline V lookup: CDR1 SGHVS, CDR2 FQNEAQ. The ends lost 2 bases at V and 8 bases at J; junction bases unmatched: 6. DNA for the CDR3: TGTGCCAGCAGCTTACCGGGACTAGCGGGGGGGCAACATGAGCAGTTCTTC. This gives the protein CASSLPGLAGGQHEQFF.